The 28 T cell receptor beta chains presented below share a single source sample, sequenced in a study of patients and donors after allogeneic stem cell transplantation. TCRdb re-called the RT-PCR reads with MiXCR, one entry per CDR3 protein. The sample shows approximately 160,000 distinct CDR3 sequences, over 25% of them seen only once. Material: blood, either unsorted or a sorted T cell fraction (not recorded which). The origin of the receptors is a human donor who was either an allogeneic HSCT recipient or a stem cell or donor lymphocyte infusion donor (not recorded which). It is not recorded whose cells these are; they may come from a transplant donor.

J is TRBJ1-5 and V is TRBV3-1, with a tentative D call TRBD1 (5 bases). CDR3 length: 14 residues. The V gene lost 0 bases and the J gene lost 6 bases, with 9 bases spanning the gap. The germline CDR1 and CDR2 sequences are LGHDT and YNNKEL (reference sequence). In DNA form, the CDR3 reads TGTGCCAGCAGCCAAGAGGGGGGAAGTCAGCCCCAGCATTTT. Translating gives CASSQEGGSQPQHF.

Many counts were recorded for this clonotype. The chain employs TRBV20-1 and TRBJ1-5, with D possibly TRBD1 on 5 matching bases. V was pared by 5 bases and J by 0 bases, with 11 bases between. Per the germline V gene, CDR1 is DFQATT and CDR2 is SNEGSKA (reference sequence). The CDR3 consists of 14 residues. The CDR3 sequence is CSAFGGPSNQPQHF. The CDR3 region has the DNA TGCAGTGCTTTCGGGGGTCCTAGCAATCAGCCCCAGCATTTT.

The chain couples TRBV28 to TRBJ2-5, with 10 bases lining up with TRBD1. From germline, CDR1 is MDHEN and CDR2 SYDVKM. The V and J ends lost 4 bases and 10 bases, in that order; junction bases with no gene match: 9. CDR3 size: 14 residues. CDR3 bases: TGTGCCAGCAGTTGGACAGGGGGGACAGGTAGCCAGTACTTC. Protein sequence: CASSWTGGTGSQYF.

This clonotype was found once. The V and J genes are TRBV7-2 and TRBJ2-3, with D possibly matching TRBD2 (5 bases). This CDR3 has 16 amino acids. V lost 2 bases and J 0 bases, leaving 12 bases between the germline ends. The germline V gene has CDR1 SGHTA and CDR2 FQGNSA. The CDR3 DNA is TGTGCCAGCAGCTTAAAGCGCGGACTGAGCACAGATACGCAGTATTTT. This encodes CASSLKRGLSTDTQYF. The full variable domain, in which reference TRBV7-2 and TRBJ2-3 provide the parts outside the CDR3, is GAGVSQSPSNKVTEKGKDVELRCDPISGHTALYWYRQSLGQGLEFLIYFQGNSAPDKSGLPSDRFSAERTGGSVSTLTIQRTQQEDSAVYLCASSLKRGLSTDTQYFGPGTRLTVL.

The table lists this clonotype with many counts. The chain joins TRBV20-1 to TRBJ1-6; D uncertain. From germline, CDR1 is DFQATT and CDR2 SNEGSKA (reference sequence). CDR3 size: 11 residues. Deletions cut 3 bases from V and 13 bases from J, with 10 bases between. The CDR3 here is CSASESIPLHF. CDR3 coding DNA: TGCAGTGCTAGCGAAAGTATCCCCCTCCACTTT.

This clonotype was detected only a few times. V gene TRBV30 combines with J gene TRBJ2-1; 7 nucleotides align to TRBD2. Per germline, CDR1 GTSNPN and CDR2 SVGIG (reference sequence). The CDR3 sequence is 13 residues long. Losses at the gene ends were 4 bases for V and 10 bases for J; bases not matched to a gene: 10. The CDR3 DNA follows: TGTGCCTGGACTATCGGACTAGTTGGGGAGCAGTTCTTC. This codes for CAWTIGLVGEQFF.

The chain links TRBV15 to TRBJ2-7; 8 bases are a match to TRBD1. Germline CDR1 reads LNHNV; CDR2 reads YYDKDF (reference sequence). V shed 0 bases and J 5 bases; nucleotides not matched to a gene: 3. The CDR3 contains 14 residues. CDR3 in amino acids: CATSRDPGGDEQYF. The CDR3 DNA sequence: TGTGCCACCAGCAGAGATCCAGGGGGCGACGAGCAGTACTTC.

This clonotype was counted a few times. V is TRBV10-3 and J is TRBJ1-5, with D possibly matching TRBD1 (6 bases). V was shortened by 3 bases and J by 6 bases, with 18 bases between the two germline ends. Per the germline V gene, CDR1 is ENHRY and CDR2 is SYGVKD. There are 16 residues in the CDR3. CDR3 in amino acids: CAISDGGGPGGQPQHF. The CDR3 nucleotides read TGTGCCATCAGTGATGGAGGGGGGCCGGGAGGTCAGCCCCAGCATTTT.

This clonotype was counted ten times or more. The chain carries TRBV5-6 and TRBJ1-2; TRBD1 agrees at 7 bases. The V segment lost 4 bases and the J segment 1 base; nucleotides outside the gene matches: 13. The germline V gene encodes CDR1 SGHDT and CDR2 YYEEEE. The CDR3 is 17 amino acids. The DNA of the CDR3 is TGTGCCAGCAGCCGGTTGGACAGGCCTCCGCATAACTATGGCTACACCTTC. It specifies CASSRLDRPPHNYGYTF.

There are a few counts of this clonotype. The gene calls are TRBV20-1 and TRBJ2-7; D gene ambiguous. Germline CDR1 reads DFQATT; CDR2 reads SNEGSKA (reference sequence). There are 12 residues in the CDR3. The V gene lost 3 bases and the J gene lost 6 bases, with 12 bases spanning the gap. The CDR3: CSASVPRGEQYF. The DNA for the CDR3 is TGCAGTGCTAGCGTTCCACGTGGCGAGCAGTACTTC.

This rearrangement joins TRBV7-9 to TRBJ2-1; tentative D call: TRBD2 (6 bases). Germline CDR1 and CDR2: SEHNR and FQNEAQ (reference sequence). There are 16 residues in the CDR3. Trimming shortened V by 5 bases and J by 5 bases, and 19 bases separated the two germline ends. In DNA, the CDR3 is TGTGCCAGCAGCCCCATACGGGGGTCGGAGGACAATGAGCAGTTCTTC. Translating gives CASSPIRGSEDNEQFF.

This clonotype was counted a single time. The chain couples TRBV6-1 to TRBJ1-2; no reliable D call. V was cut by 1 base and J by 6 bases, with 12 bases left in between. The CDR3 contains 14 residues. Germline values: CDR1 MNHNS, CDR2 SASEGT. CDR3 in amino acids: CASSEVGRGDGYTF. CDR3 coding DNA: TGTGCCAGCAGTGAAGTGGGCCGAGGCGATGGCTACACCTTC.

As DNA, the CDR3 is TGTGCCAGCAGTCAAGTCCCCCAGGGGGCTGGCGGGGAGCTGTTTTTT. Encoded protein: CASSQVPQGAGGELFF. V usage is TRBV7-6 and J usage is TRBJ2-2, with 8 positions matching TRBD1. V gave up 6 bases and J gave up 7 bases; unmatched junction bases: 13. The germline V gene has CDR1 SGHVS and CDR2 FNYEAQ. This CDR3 comprises 16 residues.

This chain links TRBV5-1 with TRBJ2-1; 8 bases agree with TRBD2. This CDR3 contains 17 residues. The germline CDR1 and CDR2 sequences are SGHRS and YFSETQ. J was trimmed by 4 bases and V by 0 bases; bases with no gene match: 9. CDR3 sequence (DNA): TGCGCCAGCAGCTTGGTGGGGGTAGCGGGAAATTACAATGAGCAGTTCTTC. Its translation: CASSLVGVAGNYNEQFF.

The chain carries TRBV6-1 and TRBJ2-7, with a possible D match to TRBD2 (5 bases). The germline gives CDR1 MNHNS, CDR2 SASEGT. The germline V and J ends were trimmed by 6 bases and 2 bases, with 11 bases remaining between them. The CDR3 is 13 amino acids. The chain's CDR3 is CASSLETTYEQYF. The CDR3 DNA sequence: TGTGCCAGCAGCCTTGAGACTACCTACGAGCAGTACTTC.

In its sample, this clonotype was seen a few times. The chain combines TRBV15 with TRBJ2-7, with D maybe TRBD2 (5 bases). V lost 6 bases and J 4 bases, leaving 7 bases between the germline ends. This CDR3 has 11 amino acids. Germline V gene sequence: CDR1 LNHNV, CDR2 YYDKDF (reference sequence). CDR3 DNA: TGTGCCACCAGAAAGCGGTACGAGCAGTACTTC. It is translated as CATRKRYEQYF.

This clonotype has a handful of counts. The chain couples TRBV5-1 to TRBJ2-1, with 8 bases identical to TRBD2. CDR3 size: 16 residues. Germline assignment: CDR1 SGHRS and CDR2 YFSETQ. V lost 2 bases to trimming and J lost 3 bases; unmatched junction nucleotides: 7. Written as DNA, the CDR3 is TGCGCCAGCAGCTTCCTCCCGGGACTAGACTACAATGAGCAGTTCTTC. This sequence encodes CASSFLPGLDYNEQFF. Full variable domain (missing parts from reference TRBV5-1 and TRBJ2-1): KAGVTQTPRYLIKTRGQQVTLSCSPISGHRSVSWYQQTPGQGLQFLFEYFSETQRNKGNFPGRFSGRQFSNSRSEMNVSTLELGDSALYLCASSFLPGLDYNEQFFGPGTRLTVL.

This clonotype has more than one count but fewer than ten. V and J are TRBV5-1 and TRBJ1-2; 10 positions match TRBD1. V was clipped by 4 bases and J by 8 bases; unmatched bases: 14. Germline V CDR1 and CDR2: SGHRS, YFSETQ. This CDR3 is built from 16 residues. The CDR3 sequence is CASSTVGTGDLVGYTF. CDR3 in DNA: TGCGCCAGCAGCACTGTCGGGACAGGGGACCTCGTAGGCTACACCTTC.

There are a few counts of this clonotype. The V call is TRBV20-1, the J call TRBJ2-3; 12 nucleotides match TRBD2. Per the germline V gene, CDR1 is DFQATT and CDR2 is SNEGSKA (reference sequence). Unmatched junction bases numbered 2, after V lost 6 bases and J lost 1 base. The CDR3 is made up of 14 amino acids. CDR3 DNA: TGCAGTGCCAGACTAGCGGGAGGCACAGATACGCAGTATTTT. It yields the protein CSARLAGGTDTQYF.

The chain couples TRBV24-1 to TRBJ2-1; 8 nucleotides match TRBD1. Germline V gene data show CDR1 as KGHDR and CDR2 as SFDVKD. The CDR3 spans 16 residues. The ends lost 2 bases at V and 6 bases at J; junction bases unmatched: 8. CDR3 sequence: CATSDWGTGQGNEQFF. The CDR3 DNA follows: TGTGCCACCAGTGATTGGGGGACAGGTCAGGGCAATGAGCAGTTCTTC.

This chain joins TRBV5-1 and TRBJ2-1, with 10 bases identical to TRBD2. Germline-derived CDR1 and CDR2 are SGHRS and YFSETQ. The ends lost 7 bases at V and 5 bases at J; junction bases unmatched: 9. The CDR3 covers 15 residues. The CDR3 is CASYPAGGDHNEQFF. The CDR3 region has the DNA TGCGCCAGCTACCCAGCGGGAGGGGATCACAATGAGCAGTTCTTC.

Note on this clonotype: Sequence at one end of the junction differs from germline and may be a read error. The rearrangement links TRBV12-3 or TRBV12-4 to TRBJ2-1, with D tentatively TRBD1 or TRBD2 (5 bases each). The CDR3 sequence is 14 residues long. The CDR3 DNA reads TGTGCCAGCAGTCCCGAGGGTTGGGGCAATGACCAGTTCTTC. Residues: CASSPEGWGNDQFF.

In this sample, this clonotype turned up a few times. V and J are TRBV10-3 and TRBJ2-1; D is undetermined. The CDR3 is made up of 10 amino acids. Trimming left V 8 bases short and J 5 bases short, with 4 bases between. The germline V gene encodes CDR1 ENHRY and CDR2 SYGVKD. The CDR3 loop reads CAIGDNEQFF. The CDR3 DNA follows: TGTGCCATCGGGGACAATGAGCAGTTCTTC.

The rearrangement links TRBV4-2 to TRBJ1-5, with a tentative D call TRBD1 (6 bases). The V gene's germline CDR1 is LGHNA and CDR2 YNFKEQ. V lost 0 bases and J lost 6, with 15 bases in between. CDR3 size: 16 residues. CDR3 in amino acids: CASSQDLDRFIQPQHF. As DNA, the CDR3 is TGTGCCAGCAGCCAAGATCTTGACAGGTTTATTCAGCCCCAGCATTTT.

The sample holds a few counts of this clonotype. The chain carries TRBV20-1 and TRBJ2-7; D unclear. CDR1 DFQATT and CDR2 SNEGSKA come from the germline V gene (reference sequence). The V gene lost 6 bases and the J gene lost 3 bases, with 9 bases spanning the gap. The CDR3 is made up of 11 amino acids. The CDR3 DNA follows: TGCAGTGCAATAGAGGTCTACGAGCAGTACTTC. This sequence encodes CSAIEVYEQYF.

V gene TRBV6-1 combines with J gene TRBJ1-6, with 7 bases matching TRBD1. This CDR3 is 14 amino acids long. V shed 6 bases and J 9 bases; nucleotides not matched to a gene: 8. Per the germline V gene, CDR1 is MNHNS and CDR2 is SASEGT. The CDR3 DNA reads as TGTGCCAGCAGCCTTTACAGGGGAGGTTCACCCCTCCACTTT. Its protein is CASSLYRGGSPLHF.

The CDR3 loop is CSASSGFDYGYTF. CDR3 sequence (DNA): TGCAGTGCCAGTTCGGGGTTTGACTATGGCTACACCTTC. The chain carries TRBV20-1 and TRBJ1-2; D uncertain. V was cut by 6 bases and J by 3 bases, with 14 bases left in between. Germline CDR1 is DFQATT and CDR2 is SNEGSKA (reference sequence). The CDR3 is 13 amino acids.

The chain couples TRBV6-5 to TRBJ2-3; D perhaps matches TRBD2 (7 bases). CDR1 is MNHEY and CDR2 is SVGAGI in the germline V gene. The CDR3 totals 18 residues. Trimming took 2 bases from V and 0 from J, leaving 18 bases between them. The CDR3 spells CASSYTATAGASTDTQYF. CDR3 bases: TGTGCCAGCAGTTACACCGCTACGGCGGGGGCTAGCACAGATACGCAGTATTTT.